This entry lists 17 T cell receptor beta chains sequenced from one sample in a study of CD8+ T cells in alopecia areata. Stated treatment: oral pan-JAK inhibitor, 5-10 mg twice daily. RNA, once extracted, was reverse transcribed into cDNA for use as the sequencing template. Sequenced by immunoSEQ multiplex PCR; TCRdb stores in-frame clones only, minus some. The table records about 200,000 clones, about three fifths of them present only once. Sequencing was performed on CD4+ T cells sorted from blood, taken at week 24, from a patient treated with tofacitinib. These receptors originate from a human donor with alopecia areata.

This clone was seen more than once but under ten times. The gene calls are TRBV29-1 and TRBJ2-3; 7 positions agree with TRBD1. This CDR3 is built from 13 residues. The V and J ends lost 5 bases and 3 bases, in that order; junction bases with no gene match: 5. Germline V lookup: CDR1 SQVTM, CDR2 ANQGSEA. CDR3 nucleotide sequence: TGCAGCGTTAATCCGACAGGGACAGATACGCAGTATTTT. It codes for CSVNPTGTDTQYF.

This clone occurred a few times. V gene TRBV9 combines with J gene TRBJ1-1, with a weak D call TRBD1 (5 bases). The V end lost 4 bases, the J end lost 5 bases, and 15 bases lay between the germline ends. Germline CDR1 and CDR2: SGDLS and YYNGEE. The CDR3 loop spans 14 amino acids. The CDR3 loop reads CASSPIQGRTEAFF. In nucleotides, the CDR3 is TGTGCCAGCAGCCCAATCCAGGGAAGAACTGAAGCTTTCTTT. Complete variable domain (other parts from reference TRBV9 and TRBJ1-1): DSGVTQTPKHLITATGQRVTLRCSPRSGDLSVYWYQQSLDQGLQFLIQYYNGEERAKGNILERFSAQQFPDLHSELNLSSLELGDSALYFCASSPIQGRTEAFFGQGTRLTVV.

The chain links TRBV9 to TRBJ1-2; D gene uncertain. The germline CDR1 and CDR2 sequences are SGDLS and YYNGEE. This CDR3 comprises 13 residues. Trimming removed 3 bases at V and 3 bases at J, with 9 bases between. The CDR3 DNA reads TGTGCCAGCAGCGAGGCCGCCGACTATGGCTACACCTTC. Protein: CASSEAADYGYTF.

The chain couples TRBV29-1 to TRBJ2-7; D might be TRBD2 (5 bases). V lost 1 base to trimming and J lost 4 bases, with 11 bases between them. This CDR3 has 13 residues. CDR1 is SQVTM, CDR2 ANQGSEA, per germline. As DNA, the CDR3 is TGCAGCGTTGAAGGAGGGTTGCCTTACGAGCAGTACTTC. Translating it yields CSVEGGLPYEQYF.

The chain joins TRBV29-1 to TRBJ1-1; a weak D match, TRBD1 (5 bases). CDR1 SQVTM and CDR2 ANQGSEA come from the germline V gene. The CDR3 consists of 12 residues. Trimming stripped 2 bases from V and 2 bases from J, with 6 bases between. DNA of the CDR3: TGCAGCGTTGAACAGGGAAACACTGAAGCTTTCTTT. This sequence encodes CSVEQGNTEAFF.

This clone has only one observation. Here the CDR3 reads CASSQRHTDQPQHF. In DNA form, the CDR3 reads TGCGCCAGCAGCCAACGACATACGGATCAGCCCCAGCATTTT. The rearrangement joins TRBV4-3 to TRBJ1-5; D is uncertain. Trimming removed 2 bases from V and 5 bases from J, with 10 bases in between. Germline values: CDR1 LGHNA, CDR2 YSLEER. The CDR3 consists of 14 residues.

V gene TRBV7-3 combines with J gene TRBJ2-6, with D hard to call. The CDR3 length is 16 residues. The ends were cut back, 3 bases at V and 0 bases at J, with 9 bases in the middle. CDR1 is SGHTA and CDR2 is FQGTGA in the germline V gene. CDR3 loop: CASSLERVSGANVLTF. The CDR3 DNA reads TGTGCCAGCAGCTTGGAGAGAGTCTCTGGGGCCAACGTCCTGACTTTC.

This chain uses TRBV27 with TRBJ1-1; D gene ambiguous. The V gene's germline CDR1 is MNHEY and CDR2 SMNVEV (reference sequence). The CDR3 is 13 residues long. The V end lost 0 bases, the J end lost 4 bases, and 6 bases lay between the germline ends. Written as DNA, the CDR3 is TGTGCCAGCAGTTTATCGGAATTCACTGAAGCTTTCTTT. This codes for CASSLSEFTEAFF.

V and J are TRBV4-3 and TRBJ1-6; D may be TRBD1 (6 bases). Trimming shortened V by 0 bases and J by 6 bases, and 9 bases separated the two germline ends. Per the germline V gene, CDR1 is LGHNA and CDR2 is YSLEER. The CDR3 is 15 amino acids. The CDR3 is CASSQETQGNSPLHF. The DNA for the CDR3 is TGCGCCAGCAGCCAAGAAACACAGGGTAATTCACCCCTCCACTTT.

This clone was recorded a few times. The CDR3 DNA reads as TGCAGCGTTTTAGCCTTGTCGGGGGGCACTGAAGCTTTCTTT. It translates to CSVLALSGGTEAFF. The genes are TRBV29-1 and TRBJ1-1, with D maybe TRBD1 (5 bases). Trimming left V 5 bases short and J 4 bases short, with 17 bases between. This CDR3 region has 14 residues. From germline, CDR1 is SQVTM and CDR2 ANQGSEA. Using reference TRBV29-1 and TRBJ1-1 for the parts outside the CDR3, the full variable domain is SAVISQKPSRDICQRGTSLTIQCQVDSQVTMMFWYRQQPGQSLTLIATANQGSEATYESGFVIDKFPISRPNLTFSTLTVSNMSPEDSSIYLCSVLALSGGTEAFFGQGTRLTVV.

The chain couples TRBV25-1 to TRBJ2-1, with 14 bases identical to TRBD2. The J segment lost 2 bases and the V segment lost 4 bases, leaving 1 base of the junction unmatched. Germline values: CDR1 MGHDK, CDR2 SYGVNS. The CDR3 is 16 amino acids. For the CDR3, the DNA is TGTGCCAGCAGTGCGACTAGCGGGGGGGCCTACAATGAGCAGTTCTTC. It codes for CASSATSGGAYNEQFF.

V is TRBV9 and J is TRBJ1-2; 9 nucleotides agree with TRBD1. The length of the CDR3 is 13 residues. Per germline, CDR1 SGDLS and CDR2 YYNGEE. Trimming cost V 7 bases and J 7 bases; bases outside gene matches: 8. CDR3 region: CASGGTGNSGYTF. The CDR3 bases are TGTGCCAGCGGCGGGACAGGGAATAGTGGCTACACCTTC.

Details on this clone: The same CDR3 can be traced to other DNA sequences in this sample. The chain is built from TRBV29-1 and TRBJ1-1; TRBD1 is a possible D gene (5 bases). Germline CDR1 and CDR2: SQVTM and ANQGSEA. Trimming stripped 3 bases from V and 1 base from J, with 9 bases between. CDR3 length: 13 residues. CDR3 sequence (DNA): TGCAGCGTTGAGGGGACGGCGAACACTGAAGCTTTCTTT. It encodes CSVEGTANTEAFF.

The V gene is TRBV5-1, the J gene TRBJ2-5; 7 positions agree with TRBD1. The V segment lost 0 bases and the J segment 2 bases; nucleotides outside the gene matches: 10. Germline values: CDR1 SGHRS, CDR2 YFSETQ. The CDR3 extends over 17 amino acids. The CDR3 sequence is CASSLGNRDSGQETQYF. CDR3 DNA: TGCGCCAGCAGCTTGGGAAACCGGGACAGCGGACAAGAGACCCAGTACTTC.

The V and J genes are TRBV30 and TRBJ1-2; D gene unclear. Germline V CDR1 and CDR2: GTSNPN, SVGIG (reference sequence). The CDR3 loop spans 12 amino acids. V was shortened by 0 bases and J by 8 bases, with 10 bases between the two germline ends. The CDR3 region has the DNA TGTGCCTGGAGTGTGGGTCTCCGGGGCTACACCTTC. It specifies CAWSVGLRGYTF.

V and J are TRBV29-1 and TRBJ2-6, with a tentative D call TRBD1 (6 bases). CDR1 is SQVTM, CDR2 ANQGSEA, per germline. The CDR3 has 14 amino acids. V was shortened by 6 bases and J by 4 bases, with 13 bases between the two germline ends. The CDR3 protein is CSVEVGAGANVLTF. The CDR3 DNA sequence: TGCAGCGTCGAGGTGGGGGCAGGGGCCAACGTCCTGACTTTC.

In this sample, this clone turned up a few times. This rearrangement joins TRBV27 to TRBJ1-6, with TRBD1 as a possible D gene (6 bases). The CDR3 sequence is 23 residues long. With 1 base removed from V and 0 bases from J, the gap between germline ends came to 28 bases. CDR1 MNHEY and CDR2 SMNVEV come from the germline V gene (reference sequence). CDR3 residues: CASSLFSLGGRQVPSSYNSPLHF. Written as DNA, the CDR3 is TGTGCCAGCAGTTTATTTTCGCTCGGGGGGCGACAGGTCCCGAGCTCCTATAATTCACCCCTCCACTTT.